These 10 T cell receptor beta chains share one sample of origin, sequenced in a study of blood T cells in healthy people across ages. The authors ran a second PCR of 7 to 11 cycles using a sample-barcoded 5' primer and a J-beta primer mix. One entry per CDR3 protein results from TCRdb running MiXCR on the 5' RACE reads. The table lists 710,000 or so distinct CDR3 sequences, 20% to 25% of them singletons. The specimen sequenced was blood. These receptors came from a man in his 70s in good health.

This chain connects TRBV27 to TRBJ2-3, with 11 bases matching TRBD2. The CDR3 extends over 17 amino acids. Germline trimming cut 5 bases from V and 2 bases from J; bases unmatched to any gene: 9. Germline CDR1 is MNHEY and CDR2 is SMNVEV (reference sequence). The CDR3 reads CASSPMAGLAVTDTQYF. CDR3 bases: TGTGCCAGCAGTCCAATGGCGGGACTAGCGGTCACAGATACGCAGTATTTT.

This clonotype was observed a handful of times. The chain joins TRBV18 to TRBJ1-5; D remains ambiguous. Germline values: CDR1 KGHSH, CDR2 LQKENI. Trimming stripped 8 bases from V and 4 bases from J, with 12 bases between. The CDR3 spans 13 residues. The CDR3 loop is CASTDSRNQPQHF. The DNA for the CDR3 is TGTGCCAGCACCGATAGTAGGAATCAGCCCCAGCATTTT. The full variable domain, completed using reference TRBV18 and TRBJ1-5, is NAGVMQNPRHLVRRRGQEARLRCSPMKGHSHVYWYRQLPEEGLKFMVYLQKENIIDESGMPKERFSAEFPKEGPSILRIQQVVRGDSAAYFCASTDSRNQPQHFGDGTRLSIL.

This clonotype showed up just a few times. The gene calls are TRBV20-1 and TRBJ2-2; 11 bases map to TRBD2. CDR3 length equals 14 residues. The V gene end was trimmed by 6 bases and the J gene end by 6 bases; junction bases not matched to a gene: 6. Germline CDR1 and CDR2: DFQATT and SNEGSKA (reference sequence). The CDR3 DNA sequence: TGCAGTGCAAGCGGACTAGCGGGTTCCGGGGAGCTGTTTTTT. Its protein is CSASGLAGSGELFF.

The rearrangement links TRBV7-2 to TRBJ1-4, with D hard to call. The length of the CDR3 is 17 residues. In germline, CDR1 is SGHTA, CDR2 FQGNSA. V lost 6 bases and J lost 0, with 17 bases in between. The CDR3 DNA reads TGTGCCAGCAGTCGCCGCCGCGGGATGACAACTAATGAAAAACTGTTTTTT. Translation: CASSRRRGMTTNEKLFF.

Notes on this clonotype: The germline gene is not matched at one end of the junction; a read error may be the cause. The rearrangement links TRBV12-3 or TRBV12-4 to TRBJ2-3; 7 positions match TRBD2. The CDR3 is 14 residues long. This CDR3 is CASSLGGSTDAQYF. The DNA for the CDR3 is TGTGCCAGCAGTTTGGGGGGGAGCACAGATGCGCAGTATTTT.

The chain carries TRBV5-1 and TRBJ2-5; D unclear. Trimming removed 4 bases from V and 3 bases from J, with 16 bases in between. Looked up from germline, CDR1 is SGHRS and CDR2 is YFSETQ. The CDR3 consists of 15 residues. For the CDR3, the DNA is TGCGCCAGCAGCCGTGGACCGAACTCGGAAGAGACCCAGTACTTC. This encodes CASSRGPNSEETQYF. Together with reference TRBV5-1 and TRBJ2-5, the CDR3 gives the full variable domain: KAGVTQTPRYLIKTRGQQVTLSCSPISGHRSVSWYQQTPGQGLQFLFEYFSETQRNKGNFPGRFSGRQFSNSRSEMNVSTLELGDSALYLCASSRGPNSEETQYFGPGTRLLVL.

This chain connects TRBV4-3 to TRBJ2-7; D not certain. Trimming pared 0 bases from V and 0 bases from J, leaving 6 bases between. The germline V gene encodes CDR1 LGHNA and CDR2 YSLEER. CDR3 length equals 14 residues. For the CDR3, the DNA is TGCGCCAGCAGCCAAGAGGGCTACTCCTACGAGCAGTACTTC. This codes for CASSQEGYSYEQYF.

This clonotype was detected ten times or more. The V call is TRBV12-3 or TRBV12-4, the J call TRBJ2-1, with D uncertain. Trimming cost V 3 bases and J 4 bases, with 7 bases left between them. The CDR3 consists of 13 residues. DNA of the CDR3: TGTGCCAGCAGTTTTGGGCAGTACAATGAGCAGTTCTTC. It is translated as CASSFGQYNEQFF.

The V and J genes are TRBV20-1 and TRBJ1-1; 7 bases match TRBD1. After removal of 2 bases from V and 1 base from J, the junction contained 7 bases not matched to a gene. Germline CDR1 reads DFQATT; CDR2 reads SNEGSKA (reference sequence). CDR3 length: 15 residues. CDR3 nucleotide sequence: TGCAGTGCTAGACTAGCACGACAGGGGAACACTGAAGCTTTCTTT. Residues: CSARLARQGNTEAFF.

Only a few counts were recorded for this clonotype. This chain links TRBV5-1 with TRBJ2-3, with D tentatively TRBD2 (5 bases). The V end lost 2 bases, the J end lost 2 bases, and 15 bases lay between the germline ends. CDR1 SGHRS and CDR2 YFSETQ come from the germline V gene. The CDR3 runs 16 residues. The CDR3 nucleotides are TGCGCCAGCAGCTTCGGGAACAGCTTCTCCACAGATACGCAGTATTTT. It specifies CASSFGNSFSTDTQYF. Together with reference TRBV5-1 and TRBJ2-3, the CDR3 gives the full variable domain: KAGVTQTPRYLIKTRGQQVTLSCSPISGHRSVSWYQQTPGQGLQFLFEYFSETQRNKGNFPGRFSGRQFSNSRSEMNVSTLELGDSALYLCASSFGNSFSTDTQYFGPGTRLTVL.